The clone carrying this T cell receptor (beta chain) was seen just once. The data are from a study of blood T cell repertoires in COVID-19. Study in general: Sites across the United States, Italy and Spain contributed samples from acute and convalescent COVID-19. T cells, B-cell-depleted T cells, or PBMCs provided the cDNA or gDNA that served as material.

This CDR3 comprises 14 residues. J gave up 6 bases and V 2 bases, and 4 bases lay outside the gene matches. Germline lookup yields CDR1 MDHEN and CDR2 SYDVKM. The table came from immunoSEQ multiplex PCR; TCRdb's copy has only in-frame clones and leaves some out. This table has fewer than 350,000 clones, just under 85% appearing once. The clonotype originates from a woman aged 50 to 65 with active or convalescent COVID-19. V gene TRBV28 combines with J gene TRBJ1-2; 9 bases line up with TRBD1. The sample taken for sequencing was peripheral blood. For the CDR3, the DNA is TGTGCCAGCAGTTTAGGGACAGGGTTAAATGGCTACACCTTC. Protein product: CASSLGTGLNGYTF.